One sample yielded the 29 T cell receptor beta chains listed below, sequenced in a study of shared clonotypes between healthy human individuals. Profiling relied on immunoSEQ multiplex PCR, and the TCRdb table lists in-frame clones only, not all of them. The table has approximately 2,000,000 clones, 85% to 95% seen once; the top ten hold approximately 0.41%. The sequencing input was naive CD4+ T cells from PBMCs. The subset is: CD45RA+ positively selected. Receptors originate from a man between 18 and 29 years old in good health. Some clones in this sample may be carry-over from other donors' samples.

This chain uses TRBV5-1 with TRBJ2-7, with 11 bases lining up with TRBD2. The germline CDR1 and CDR2 sequences are SGHRS and YFSETQ. V shed 3 bases, J shed 6 bases, and the junction held 2 bases outside the gene matches. The CDR3 runs to 13 residues. In nucleotides, the CDR3 is TGCGCCAGCAGCTATCTAGCGGGAGGCGAGCAGTACTTC. Its protein product is CASSYLAGGEQYF. Together with reference TRBV5-1 and TRBJ2-7, the CDR3 gives the full variable domain: KAGVTQTPRYLIKTRGQQVTLSCSPISGHRSVSWYQQTPGQGLQFLFEYFSETQRNKGNFPGRFSGRQFSNSRSEMNVSTLELGDSALYLCASSYLAGGEQYFGPGTRLTVT.

V gene TRBV7-8 combines with J gene TRBJ2-2, with TRBD1 matching over 8 bases. The CDR3 extends over 15 amino acids. CDR1 is SGHVS and CDR2 is FQNEAQ in the germline V gene. J was trimmed by 0 bases and V by 7 bases; bases with no gene match: 4. This chain's CDR3 is CASTQDRANTGELFF. For the CDR3, the DNA is TGTGCCAGCACCCAGGACAGGGCGAACACCGGGGAGCTGTTTTTT.

The V and J genes are TRBV4-1 and TRBJ2-5; no reliable D call. V lost 0 bases, J lost 5 bases, and 19 bases lay in between. From germline, CDR1 is MGHRA and CDR2 YSYEKL. This CDR3 is 17 amino acids long. The CDR3 sequence: CASSQDSGFPTGETQYF. CDR3 sequence (DNA): TGCGCCAGCAGCCAAGATTCAGGTTTTCCCACCGGCGAGACCCAGTACTTC.

V is TRBV27 and J is TRBJ2-7, with TRBD2 matching 8 bases. V was pared by 1 base and J by 0 bases, with 5 bases of the junction left unmatched. CDR3 size: 16 residues. Germline loops: CDR1 MNHEY, CDR2 SMNVEV (reference sequence). CDR3 region: CASSLFPSGSSYEQYF. The DNA for the CDR3 is TGTGCCAGCAGTTTATTTCCGAGCGGGAGCTCCTACGAGCAGTACTTC.

The rearrangement joins TRBV5-1 to TRBJ2-1, with 8 bases lining up with TRBD2. J gave up 5 bases and V 0 bases, and 7 bases lay outside the gene matches. The V gene's germline CDR1 is SGHRS and CDR2 YFSETQ. The CDR3 runs to 16 residues. The CDR3 nucleotides are TGCGCCAGCAGCTTGGACGGGAGGGCCGGGCACAATGAGCAGTTCTTC. Translation gives CASSLDGRAGHNEQFF.

V gene TRBV5-1 combines with J gene TRBJ2-3, with 8 bases fitting TRBD2. Trimming removed 3 bases from V and 4 bases from J; junction bases left unmatched: 1. The CDR3 loop spans 13 amino acids. Germline lookup yields CDR1 SGHRS and CDR2 YFSETQ. CDR3 sequence reads: CASSSTSADTQYF. CDR3 nucleotides: TGCGCCAGCAGCTCGACTAGCGCAGATACGCAGTATTTT. The full variable domain, its missing parts supplied by reference TRBV5-1 and TRBJ2-3, is KAGVTQTPRYLIKTRGQQVTLSCSPISGHRSVSWYQQTPGQGLQFLFEYFSETQRNKGNFPGRFSGRQFSNSRSEMNVSTLELGDSALYLCASSSTSADTQYFGPGTRLTVL.

The V and J genes are TRBV16 and TRBJ1-5; D remains ambiguous. The germline V and J ends were trimmed by 4 bases and 0 bases, with 7 bases remaining between them. The CDR3 is 14 residues long. Germline V lookup: CDR1 KGHSY, CDR2 FQNENV. This CDR3 reads CASSRGDSNQPQHF. The CDR3 DNA reads as TGTGCCAGCAGCCGCGGGGATAGCAATCAGCCCCAGCATTTT. Supplemented by reference TRBV16 and TRBJ1-5, the full variable domain reads GEEVAQTPKHLVRGEGQKAKLYCAPIKGHSYVFWYQQVLKNEFKFLISFQNENVFDETGMPKERFSAKCLPNSPCSLEIQATKLEDSAVYFCASSRGDSNQPQHFGDGTRLSIL.

In this sample, this clone turned up once. The sample contains more than one DNA sequence encoding this CDR3. The chain has TRBV5-5 and TRBJ1-5; D is uncertain. V was trimmed by 0 bases and J by 4 bases, leaving 8 bases between them. The CDR3 extends over 14 amino acids. Per the germline V gene, CDR1 is SGHKS and CDR2 is YYEKEE (reference sequence). This CDR3 reads CASSLGTGNQPQHF. The CDR3 DNA follows: TGTGCCAGCAGCTTGGGGACGGGAAATCAGCCCCAGCATTTT.

DNA of the CDR3: TGTGCCAGCAACACCCGGGAGGGAGGGAGCTATGGCTACACCTTC. Protein: CASNTREGGSYGYTF. The rearrangement links TRBV6-1 to TRBJ1-2; D gene ambiguous. This CDR3 spans 15 amino acids. The V and J ends lost 7 bases and 4 bases respectively, with 19 bases between them. CDR1 is MNHNS and CDR2 is SASEGT in the germline V gene.

The chain combines TRBV2 with TRBJ1-2; D might be TRBD1 (5 bases). Trimming cost V 6 bases and J 3 bases, with 14 bases left between them. From germline, CDR1 is SNHLY and CDR2 FYNNEI. The CDR3 sequence is 14 residues long. The CDR3 nucleotides read TGTGCCAGCAGCCAGGGTCGAACGGACTATGGCTACACCTTC. The encoded protein is CASSQGRTDYGYTF.

The rearrangement links TRBV7-3 to TRBJ2-3; D not certain. This CDR3 has 15 amino acids. The germline V gene has CDR1 SGHTA and CDR2 FQGTGA. V was pared by 5 bases and J by 6 bases, with 18 bases between. CDR3 in DNA: TGTGCCAGCAGCCGCACCGTTAACCCCACGGATACGCAGTATTTT. Its translation: CASSRTVNPTDTQYF.

This clone was seen once. The chain links TRBV4-3 to TRBJ1-2, with 8 bases identical to TRBD1. Germline CDR1 LGHNA, CDR2 YSLEER. The junction had 4 bases not matched to a gene; V was cut back by 3 bases and J by 1 base. The CDR3 sequence is 15 residues long. In DNA form, the CDR3 reads TGCGCCAGCAGCCACAGGGGGCGACTTAACTATGGCTACACCTTC. Translated: CASSHRGRLNYGYTF.

Note on this clone: Other DNA sequences in the same sample also yield this CDR3. The rearrangement joins TRBV28 to TRBJ2-2; D is undetermined. V lost 4 bases to trimming and J lost 6 bases, with 12 bases between them. This CDR3 comprises 14 residues. Germline assignment: CDR1 MDHEN and CDR2 SYDVKM. CDR3 residues: CASSSPPRAGELFF. The CDR3 nucleotides are TGTGCCAGCAGTTCCCCGCCCCGGGCCGGGGAGCTGTTTTTT.

The rearrangement joins TRBV18 to TRBJ2-2; 7 bases line up with TRBD2. The CDR3 runs to 17 residues. V trimming: 4 bases; J trimming: 2 bases; junction bases outside the gene matches: 10. Germline V gene lookup returns CDR1 KGHSH and CDR2 LQKENI. The CDR3 sequence: CASSRPLAELNTGELFF. The CDR3 bases are TGTGCCAGCTCACGACCTCTAGCGGAGTTAAACACCGGGGAGCTGTTTTTT. Full variable domain (outside the CDR3, taken from reference TRBV18 and TRBJ2-2): NAGVMQNPRHLVRRRGQEARLRCSPMKGHSHVYWYRQLPEEGLKFMVYLQKENIIDESGMPKERFSAEFPKEGPSILRIQQVVRGDSAAYFCASSRPLAELNTGELFFGEGSRLTVL.

The chain has TRBV7-2 and TRBJ1-4; tentative D call: TRBD1 (6 bases). This CDR3 contains 15 residues. Germline assignment: CDR1 SGHTA and CDR2 FQGNSA. V was pared by 4 bases and J by 2 bases, with 11 bases between. The CDR3 nucleotides are TGTGCCAGCAGCTCTGCGAGGGGGACTAATGAAAAACTGTTTTTT. Protein: CASSSARGTNEKLFF. The full variable domain, in which reference TRBV7-2 and TRBJ1-4 provide the parts outside the CDR3, is GAGVSQSPSNKVTEKGKDVELRCDPISGHTALYWYRQSLGQGLEFLIYFQGNSAPDKSGLPSDRFSAERTGGSVSTLTIQRTQQEDSAVYLCASSSARGTNEKLFFGSGTQLSVL.

The chain couples TRBV25-1 to TRBJ2-2, with D uncertain. The V gene lost 6 bases and the J gene lost 3 bases, with 8 bases spanning the gap. The CDR3 is made up of 13 amino acids. Germline CDR1 MGHDK, CDR2 SYGVNS. Written as DNA, the CDR3 is TGTGCCAGCAGAGGACCTTACACCGGGGAGCTGTTTTTT. Translating it yields CASRGPYTGELFF. Filled out from reference TRBV25-1 and TRBJ2-2, the complete variable domain reads EADIYQTPRYLVIGTGKKITLECSQTMGHDKMYWYQQDPGMELHLIHYSYGVNSTEKGDLSSESTVSRIRTEHFPLTLESARPSHTSQYLCASRGPYTGELFFGEGSRLTVL.

The V call is TRBV7-2, the J call TRBJ1-1; no reliable D call. The V end was cut by 5 bases, the J end by 4 bases, with 17 bases between. This CDR3 contains 15 residues. The germline V gene has CDR1 SGHTA and CDR2 FQGNSA. CDR3 loop: CASSLVFWTATEAFF. DNA of the CDR3: TGTGCCAGCAGCCTAGTGTTCTGGACGGCCACTGAAGCTTTCTTT.

The V call is TRBV11-2, the J call TRBJ1-2; a weak D match, TRBD1 (5 bases). The CDR3 loop spans 14 amino acids. The ends were cut back, 2 bases at V and 7 bases at J, with 14 bases in the middle. Germline CDR1 is SGHAT and CDR2 is FQNNGV. The CDR3 region has the DNA TGTGCCAGCAGCTTACGAGGGGTGACGGGTGGCTACACCTTC. It codes for CASSLRGVTGGYTF.

The chain joins TRBV5-1 to TRBJ2-5; no reliable D call. The CDR3 has 16 residues. The V end was cut by 2 bases, the J end by 2 bases, with 16 bases between. Looked up from germline, CDR1 is SGHRS and CDR2 is YFSETQ. CDR3 in amino acids: CASSFGPQGAQETQYF. Here the CDR3 DNA reads TGCGCCAGCAGCTTCGGGCCTCAAGGCGCTCAAGAGACCCAGTACTTC.

The chain carries TRBV10-3 and TRBJ2-5; the D gene is possibly TRBD1 (6 bases). V was pared by 2 bases and J by 7 bases, with 11 bases between. The CDR3 runs to 13 residues. CDR1 is ENHRY and CDR2 is SYGVKD in the germline V gene. The CDR3 protein is CAISEAGDGTQYF. The DNA for the CDR3 is TGTGCCATCAGTGAGGCAGGGGATGGGACCCAGTACTTC.

CDR3 nucleotides: TGCAGCGTTGAGATGTTGGGGGAGACCCAGTACTTC. Translating gives CSVEMLGETQYF. The chain has TRBV29-1 and TRBJ2-5; D is undetermined. Trimming took off 3 bases at V and 5 bases at J, with 10 bases between the two ends. Per germline, CDR1 SQVTM and CDR2 ANQGSEA. The length of the CDR3 is 12 residues.

The table lists this clone with a few counts. Other nucleotide sequences from this sample produce the same CDR3. The V call is TRBV5-1, the J call TRBJ1-1, with 10 nucleotides matching TRBD1. V lost 3 bases, J lost 5 bases, and 4 bases stayed unmatched. The germline CDR1 and CDR2 sequences are SGHRS and YFSETQ. This CDR3 has 14 amino acids. The CDR3 protein is CASSWDRGGTEAFF. The DNA of the CDR3 is TGCGCCAGCAGCTGGGACAGGGGTGGTACTGAAGCTTTCTTT.

V and J are TRBV7-3 and TRBJ1-3, with no clear D. CDR3 length: 13 amino acids. CDR1 is SGHTA and CDR2 is FQGTGA in the germline V gene. V lost 9 bases and J 0 bases, leaving 9 bases between the germline ends. The chain's CDR3 is CASSISSGNTIYF. The CDR3 DNA reads TGTGCCAGTTCCATTAGCTCTGGAAACACCATATATTTT.

V usage is TRBV28 and J usage is TRBJ1-3, with a weak D call TRBD1 (5 bases). V lost 3 bases and J 0 bases, leaving 12 bases between the germline ends. This CDR3 has 16 residues. Germline V lookup: CDR1 MDHEN, CDR2 SYDVKM. Here the CDR3 DNA reads TGTGCCAGCAGTTTTCTGGGGGTGATCTCTGGAAACACCATATATTTT. Its translation: CASSFLGVISGNTIYF.

To note about this clone: Additional DNA sequences in this sample encode the identical CDR3. The rearrangement links TRBV7-2 to TRBJ2-1; D gene uncertain. The V gene's germline CDR1 is SGHTA and CDR2 FQGNSA. The germline V and J ends were trimmed by 1 base and 0 bases, with 7 bases remaining between them. CDR3 length equals 15 residues. The CDR3 sequence is CASSLDSSSYNEQFF. DNA of the CDR3: TGTGCCAGCAGCTTAGACAGCAGCTCCTACAATGAGCAGTTCTTC.

The V and J genes are TRBV19 and TRBJ2-1, with 9 bases aligning to TRBD2. The junction had 5 bases not matched to a gene; V was cut back by 5 bases and J by 6 bases. From germline, CDR1 is LNHDA and CDR2 SQIVND (reference sequence). This CDR3 has 14 amino acids. CDR3 sequence: CASSGGREGNEQFF. In DNA, the CDR3 is TGTGCCAGTAGTGGCGGGAGGGAGGGCAATGAGCAGTTCTTC.

This rearrangement joins TRBV9 to TRBJ1-3; TRBD1 agrees at 7 bases. Germline V gene lookup returns CDR1 SGDLS and CDR2 YYNGEE. The ends lost 3 bases at V and 0 bases at J; junction bases unmatched: 6. The CDR3 extends over 16 amino acids. This CDR3 reads CASSAGGRYSGNTIYF. The CDR3, as DNA: TGTGCCAGCAGCGCAGGGGGACGTTACTCTGGAAACACCATATATTTT.

This rearrangement joins TRBV15 to TRBJ1-5, with D unclear. V lost 0 bases, J lost 9 bases, and 9 bases lay in between. This CDR3 contains 13 residues. Germline-derived CDR1 and CDR2 are LNHNV and YYDKDF (reference sequence). DNA for the CDR3: TGTGCCACCAGCAGAGATTATTCGGGGCCCCAGCATTTT. This encodes CATSRDYSGPQHF.

This sequence joins TRBV5-5 and TRBJ2-1; 7 nucleotides agree with TRBD2. The V segment lost 4 bases and the J segment 6 bases; nucleotides outside the gene matches: 13. CDR1 is SGHKS, CDR2 YYEKEE, per germline (reference sequence). The CDR3 totals 16 residues. CDR3 coding DNA: TGTGCCAGCAGCAACGAACTAGCGTGGAGTATCAATGAGCAGTTCTTC. It codes for CASSNELAWSINEQFF.